This TCR beta chain was sequenced during a study of blood T cell repertoires in COVID-19. On the study more broadly: Donors in the United States, Italy and Spain gave samples during acute or convalescent COVID-19.

The repertoire was sequenced with immunoSEQ multiplex PCR; TCRdb's copy has only in-frame clones and lacks some. The sample lists approximately 110,000 clones, about four fifths occurring once. This CDR3 is built from 12 residues. The germline V gene has CDR1 SGHRS and CDR2 YFSETQ. V was clipped by 4 bases and J by 10 bases, with 12 bases between them. The sequencing sample was made of peripheral blood. This rearrangement joins TRBV5-1 to TRBJ2-1; D is undetermined. The sequence came from a woman over 75 with acute or convalescent COVID-19. CDR3 bases: TGCGCCAGCAGCCCGGGTGTAGGAGAGCAGTTCTTC. This sequence encodes CASSPGVGEQFF. Full variable domain (outside the CDR3, taken from reference TRBV5-1 and TRBJ2-1): KAGVTQTPRYLIKTRGQQVTLSCSPISGHRSVSWYQQTPGQGLQFLFEYFSETQRNKGNFPGRFSGRQFSNSRSEMNVSTLELGDSALYLCASSPGVGEQFFGPGTRLTVL.